The 27 T cell receptor beta chains presented below share a single source sample, sequenced in a study of cytomegalovirus exposure and HLA in healthy donors. Primers: 60 Vbeta forward and 13 Jbeta reverse. Some clones are missing from TCRdb's copy, which holds only in-frame ones; the method was immunoSEQ multiplex PCR. This sample has about 83,000 clones, with about four fifths found just once. Sequencing was done on a sample of PBMCs. The receptors were gathered from a woman younger than 45 in good health and CMV-seronegative.

The CDR3 bases are TGCGCCAGCAGCTTGGGGGACAGTACCTACGAGCAGTACTTC. Its translation is CASSLGDSTYEQYF. The genes are TRBV5-1 and TRBJ2-7, with 7 bases lining up with TRBD1. CDR3 length: 14 residues. V shed 0 bases, J shed 2 bases, and the junction held 2 bases outside the gene matches. CDR1 is SGHRS, CDR2 YFSETQ, per germline. Drawing the rest from reference TRBV5-1 and TRBJ2-7, the complete variable domain is KAGVTQTPRYLIKTRGQQVTLSCSPISGHRSVSWYQQTPGQGLQFLFEYFSETQRNKGNFPGRFSGRQFSNSRSEMNVSTLELGDSALYLCASSLGDSTYEQYFGPGTRLTVT.

The CDR3: CASSPPTGGPTGELFF. CDR3 DNA sequence: TGTGCCAGCTCACCACCAACGGGAGGGCCCACCGGGGAGCTGTTTTTT. V gene TRBV18 combines with J gene TRBJ2-2, with 8 bases aligning to TRBD2. J was trimmed by 4 bases and V by 0 bases; bases with no gene match: 4. Germline V gives CDR1 KGHSH, CDR2 LQKENI. The CDR3 runs 16 residues. Full variable domain (rest looked up from reference TRBV18 and TRBJ2-2): NAGVMQNPRHLVRRRGQEARLRCSPMKGHSHVYWYRQLPEEGLKFMVYLQKENIIDESGMPKERFSAEFPKEGPSILRIQQVVRGDSAAYFCASSPPTGGPTGELFFGEGSRLTVL.

The gene calls are TRBV28 and TRBJ2-1, with D perhaps TRBD2 (5 bases). The CDR3 is 14 residues long. Germline values: CDR1 MDHEN, CDR2 SYDVKM. Between the trimmed V and J ends, which lost 5 bases and 5 bases, there was a span of 13 bases. In DNA form, the CDR3 reads TGTGCCAGCAGTCTAAATGAAGCGGACAATGAGCAGTTCTTC. Encoded protein: CASSLNEADNEQFF. Full variable domain (remainder filled in from reference TRBV28 and TRBJ2-1): DVKVTQSSRYLVKRTGEKVFLECVQDMDHENMFWYRQDPGLGLRLIYFSYDVKMKEKGDIPEGYSVSREKKERFSLILESASTNQTSMYLCASSLNEADNEQFFGPGTRLTVL.

This chain links TRBV5-1 with TRBJ2-1; tentatively, D is TRBD2 (6 bases). Trimming left V 4 bases short and J 13 bases short, with 15 bases between. Germline lookup yields CDR1 SGHRS and CDR2 YFSETQ. The CDR3 spans 12 residues. In DNA form, the CDR3 reads TGCGCCAGCAGCCCGGGAGAGGGAGTCCAGTTCTTC. Residues: CASSPGEGVQFF.

V usage is TRBV19 and J usage is TRBJ2-3; 9 bases are shared with TRBD2. The germline V gene has CDR1 LNHDA and CDR2 SQIVND (reference sequence). Trimming removed 3 bases from V and 4 bases from J; junction bases left unmatched: 5. This CDR3 contains 15 residues. CDR3 coding DNA: TGTGCCAGTAGTATTCGCGGGACTAGCCCAGATACGCAGTATTTT. Protein: CASSIRGTSPDTQYF. Combining the CDR3 with reference TRBV19 and TRBJ2-3 gives the whole variable domain DGGITQSPKYLFRKEGQNVTLSCEQNLNHDAMYWYRQDPGQGLRLIYYSQIVNDFQKGDIAEGYSVSREKKESFPLTVTSAQKNPTAFYLCASSIRGTSPDTQYFGPGTRLTVL.

This clone came up once. The chain recombines TRBV18 with TRBJ2-1; D not certain. This CDR3 has 13 residues. The germline CDR1 and CDR2 sequences are KGHSH and LQKENI. The V end lost 2 bases, the J end lost 0 bases, and 2 bases lay between the germline ends. As DNA, the CDR3 is TGTGCCAGCTCACCATACTCCTACAATGAGCAGTTCTTC. The encoded protein is CASSPYSYNEQFF.

The genes are TRBV5-6 and TRBJ1-4; TRBD1 aligns across 9 bases. J was trimmed by 9 bases and V by 0 bases; bases with no gene match: 6. The germline CDR1 and CDR2 sequences are SGHDT and YYEEEE. The CDR3 extends over 15 amino acids. The CDR3 DNA reads TGTGCCAGCAGCTTGGGGGACAGGGATTGGAAAAAACTGTTTTTT. This encodes CASSLGDRDWKKLFF.

CDR3 DNA sequence: TGTGCCGGGGCACCAGCTAGCGGGACCGGGGAGCTGTTTTTT. Amino acids: CAGAPASGTGELFF. The V gene is TRBV28, the J gene TRBJ2-2, with 8 nucleotides matching TRBD2. The germline V gene has CDR1 MDHEN and CDR2 SYDVKM. The V and J ends lost 11 bases and 5 bases, in that order; junction bases with no gene match: 10. The CDR3 runs 14 residues.

The CDR3 nucleotides read TGTGCCAGCAGCTCGTACACCGGGGAGCTGTTTTTT. Its protein product is CASSSYTGELFF. This sequence joins TRBV7-2 and TRBJ2-2; no clear D. Germline V CDR1 and CDR2: SGHTA, FQGNSA. V lost 4 bases and J 3 bases, leaving 3 bases between the germline ends. The CDR3 is made up of 12 amino acids.

This chain links TRBV6-5 with TRBJ2-1; TRBD2 matches at 10 bases. The CDR3 sequence is 15 residues long. From germline, CDR1 is MNHEY and CDR2 SVGAGI. The V and J ends lost 4 bases and 5 bases, in that order; junction bases with no gene match: 5. CDR3: CASSLSGLAHNEQFF. CDR3 bases: TGTGCCAGCAGTTTGTCGGGACTAGCGCACAATGAGCAGTTCTTC.

V and J are TRBV7-9 and TRBJ2-5; no clear D gene. CDR3 size: 11 residues. CDR1 SEHNR and CDR2 FQNEAQ come from the germline V gene (reference sequence). V gave up 5 bases and J gave up 11 bases, with 12 bases separating them. The CDR3 here is CASSALDEQYF. The CDR3 DNA reads TGTGCCAGCAGCGCCCTCGATGAGCAGTACTTC.

This chain uses TRBV10-2 with TRBJ2-1; D perhaps matches TRBD2 (6 bases). The CDR3 is 16 residues long. Germline CDR1 and CDR2: WSHSY and SAAADI. Trimming removed 7 bases at V and 7 bases at J, with 23 bases between. CDR3 sequence (DNA): TGCGCCAGCATCCCCCTGGGAGGAGCTCTCGGTAATGAGCAGTTCTTC. The encoded protein is CASIPLGGALGNEQFF.

This chain connects TRBV11-1 to TRBJ2-3; 10 bases match TRBD2. Germline CDR1 SGHAT, CDR2 FQDESV (reference sequence). CDR3 length: 16 amino acids. Trimming removed 4 bases from V and 4 bases from J; junction bases left unmatched: 8. The CDR3 DNA is TGTGCCAGCAGCTCAGCTAGCGGGAGAGGGTCAGATACGCAGTATTTT. Translating it yields CASSSASGRGSDTQYF.

The chain carries TRBV28 and TRBJ2-2; the D is unclear. Trimming took off 6 bases at V and 8 bases at J, with 7 bases between the two ends. Germline values: CDR1 MDHEN, CDR2 SYDVKM. There are 11 residues in the CDR3. CDR3 DNA: TGTGCCAGCAGGGAGAAGGGGGAGCTGTTTTTT. It specifies CASREKGELFF.

This clone was detected only once. The chain recombines TRBV5-6 with TRBJ2-3; 11 nucleotides align to TRBD2. The CDR3 spans 15 residues. The germline V gene encodes CDR1 SGHDT and CDR2 YYEEEE. V trimming: 4 bases; J trimming: 3 bases; junction bases outside the gene matches: 4. The CDR3 spells CASSPGTSGTDTQYF. The CDR3 DNA is TGTGCCAGCAGCCCAGGGACTAGCGGAACAGATACGCAGTATTTT.

This chain connects TRBV2 to TRBJ2-7; TRBD2 is a possible D gene (6 bases). With 3 bases removed from V and 3 bases from J, the gap between germline ends came to 12 bases. The germline CDR1 and CDR2 sequences are SNHLY and FYNNEI. This CDR3 comprises 14 residues. The CDR3 here is CASSDWQGGYEQYF. Here the CDR3 DNA reads TGTGCCAGCAGTGATTGGCAGGGAGGCTACGAGCAGTACTTC.

The rearrangement uses TRBV6-1 and TRBJ1-1, with D unresolved. The V end lost 5 bases, the J end lost 2 bases, and 15 bases lay between the germline ends. Germline values: CDR1 MNHNS, CDR2 SASEGT. The CDR3 runs 15 residues. The CDR3 is CASSTPGTGNTEAFF. CDR3 coding DNA: TGTGCCAGCAGTACGCCGGGAACGGGAAACACTGAAGCTTTCTTT.

In this sample, this clone turned up once. The chain couples TRBV2 to TRBJ2-3; 14 bases map to TRBD2. This CDR3 has 18 residues. After removal of 6 bases from V and 0 bases from J, the junction contained 8 bases not matched to a gene. Germline V CDR1 and CDR2: SNHLY, FYNNEI. The CDR3 sequence: CASSVGTSGRFSTDTQYF. The CDR3 nucleotides are TGTGCCAGCAGCGTCGGGACTAGCGGGAGATTTAGCACAGATACGCAGTATTTT.

Note on this clone: Within the sample, other DNA sequences also encode this same CDR3. The J gene is TRBJ1-1, the V gene TRBV6-5, with D perhaps TRBD1 (5 bases). V dropped 4 bases and J dropped 0 bases, with 6 bases sitting between them. The CDR3 is 13 amino acids. Germline lookup yields CDR1 MNHEY and CDR2 SVGAGI. The CDR3 loop is CASSSTVNTEAFF. The DNA of the CDR3 is TGTGCCAGCAGTTCGACAGTGAACACTGAAGCTTTCTTT.

The chain recombines TRBV9 with TRBJ2-2, with D possibly TRBD1 on 6 matching bases. CDR1 is SGDLS, CDR2 YYNGEE, per germline. The CDR3 has 14 amino acids. V dropped 6 bases and J dropped 5 bases, with 14 bases sitting between them. CDR3 coding DNA: TGTGCCAGCAACACATGGACAGATACCGGGGAGCTGTTTTTT. Residues: CASNTWTDTGELFF.

The chain has TRBV11-2 and TRBJ1-3; no reliable D call. Germline V CDR1 and CDR2: SGHAT, FQNNGV. The CDR3 covers 16 residues. Trimming removed 2 bases from V and 2 bases from J, with 13 bases in between. CDR3 in amino acids: CASSLWSPGTGNTIYF. The DNA of the CDR3 is TGTGCCAGCAGCTTATGGTCGCCCGGGACTGGAAACACCATATATTTT. The variable domain in full, completed from reference TRBV11-2 and TRBJ1-3, reads EAGVAQSPRYKIIEKRQSVAFWCNPISGHATLYWYQQILGQGPKLLIQFQNNGVVDDSQLPKDRFSAERLKGVDSTLKIQPAKLEDSAVYLCASSLWSPGTGNTIYFGEGSWLTVV.

The V and J genes are TRBV6-6 and TRBJ1-6; no firm D call. CDR1 MNHNY and CDR2 SVGAGI come from the germline V gene (reference sequence). There are 15 residues in the CDR3. V was pared by 2 bases and J by 7 bases, with 12 bases between. CDR3 loop: CASSYRGGPNSPLHF. CDR3 coding DNA: TGTGCCAGCAGTTACCGGGGTGGGCCAAATTCACCCCTCCACTTT.

This chain connects TRBV19 to TRBJ2-5, with D perhaps matching TRBD1 (6 bases). The last part of the DNA fits TRBJ2-7 better; the J call may be wrong. Germline V gene data show CDR1 as LNHDA and CDR2 as SQIVND (reference sequence). CDR3 length: 15 residues. CDR3 loop: CASSPTTGSTYEQYF. The CDR3 region has the DNA TGTGCCAGTAGTCCAACGACAGGATCTACCTACGAGCAGTACTTC.

As for this clone: The junction does not match germline at one end; this may be a read error. The V gene is TRBV7-9, the J gene TRBJ2-7; 12 bases fit TRBD2. The germline CDR1 and CDR2 sequences are SEHNR and FQNEAQ (reference sequence). The length of the CDR3 is 18 residues. CDR3 sequence: CSSSPTHIASGRAYEQYF. The CDR3 DNA sequence: TGTTCCAGCAGCCCAACCCATATTGCTAGCGGGAGGGCCTACGAGCAGTACTTC.

This chain uses TRBV20-1 with TRBJ2-3; D not certain. The CDR3 spans 10 residues. The V end was cut by 8 bases, the J end by 2 bases, with 5 bases between. Germline CDR1 and CDR2: DFQATT and SNEGSKA (reference sequence). The CDR3 nucleotides read TGCAGTCCCCTCACAGATACGCAGTATTTT. Translating gives CSPLTDTQYF.

The V gene is TRBV28, the J gene TRBJ2-5; 9 bases match TRBD1. The closer fit of TRBJ2-7 to the DNA end suggests the J call may be wrong. CDR1 is MDHEN and CDR2 is SYDVKM in the germline V gene. The CDR3 is 14 amino acids. The DNA for the CDR3 is TGTGCCAGCAGTGACATCGGGACAGGGCACGAGCAGTACTTC. Its protein is CASSDIGTGHEQYF.

The chain has TRBV18 and TRBJ1-2; no definite D call. The length of the CDR3 is 14 residues. CDR1 is KGHSH, CDR2 LQKENI, per germline. The V gene lost 3 bases and the J gene lost 3 bases, with 11 bases spanning the gap. CDR3: CASSPGRRDYGYTF. The CDR3, as DNA: TGTGCCAGCTCACCGGGCAGACGAGACTATGGCTACACCTTC.